Listed here are 29 T cell receptor beta chains from one sample, sequenced in a study of molecular identifiers for immune sequencing clone quantification. MiXCR was run by TCRdb on the PCR reads, yielding one entry per CDR3 protein. The data contain hundreds of thousands of distinct CDR3 sequences, approximately 24% of them singletons. The sequenced material came from naive CD8+ T cells from blood, with Jurkat cell RNA spiked in. Subset specified: FACS-sorted CD8+CD4-CCR7+CD45RA+ naive T cells. The source of these receptors is a human donor in good health. Some libraries in this study had Jurkat cell RNA spiked in.

This clonotype was detected only a few times. The chain combines TRBV29-1 with TRBJ2-7; 9 bases match TRBD1. Losses at the gene ends were 3 bases for V and 6 bases for J; bases not matched to a gene: 9. This CDR3 region has 14 residues. Germline loops: CDR1 SQVTM, CDR2 ANQGSEA. As DNA, the CDR3 is TGCAGCGTTGATGCTGGGACAGGGTCTCGCGAGCAGTACTTC. Its translation: CSVDAGTGSREQYF.

The rearrangement links TRBV6-2 or TRBV6-3 to TRBJ2-3; D is perhaps TRBD2 (6 bases). The V gene lost 4 bases and the J gene lost 5 bases, with 34 bases spanning the gap. Germline CDR1 MNHEY, CDR2 SVGEGT. This CDR3 has 21 residues. CDR3 sequence reads: CASSWVGISSERGGPEDTQYF. CDR3 DNA: TGTGCCAGCAGTTGGGTCGGGATCTCGTCGGAGCGCGGAGGGCCCGAAGATACGCAGTATTTT.

This clonotype was seen ten or more times. The chain has TRBV6-5 and TRBJ1-4; 7 bases are shared with TRBD1. CDR1 MNHEY and CDR2 SVGAGI come from the germline V gene. The CDR3 runs 17 residues. V was clipped by 0 bases and J by 8 bases; unmatched bases: 12. The CDR3: CASSYSSGTAEREKLFF. CDR3 nucleotide sequence: TGTGCCAGCAGTTACTCATCCGGGACAGCTGAACGGGAAAAACTGTTTTTT.

As regards this clonotype: Compared with germline, one end of the junction differs, possibly owing to a read error. The rearrangement links TRBV4-1 to TRBJ2-7, with 11 bases identical to TRBD1. The CDR3 totals 15 residues. From germline, CDR1 is MGHRA and CDR2 YSYEKL. For the CDR3, the DNA is TGCGCCAGCAGCCAAGGGACAGGGGGCGGTTACGAGCTGTACTTC. It encodes CASSQGTGGGYELYF.

Points on this clonotype: A much larger clone lies a single base off, so this may be a read error. The chain recombines TRBV4-3 with TRBJ1-5, with D unresolved. Germline CDR1 LGHNA, CDR2 YSLEER. Trimming removed 2 bases from V and 3 bases from J, with 5 bases in between. This CDR3 is built from 13 residues. The CDR3, as DNA: TGCGCCAGCAGCCAAAACCTCAATCAGCCCCAGCATTTT. This encodes CASSQNLNQPQHF.

This clonotype was seen repeatedly, ten times or more. This chain uses TRBV19 with TRBJ2-5, with TRBD1 matching over 7 bases. V was pared by 9 bases and J by 2 bases, with 9 bases of the junction left unmatched. This CDR3 has 14 amino acids. Germline V gives CDR1 LNHDA, CDR2 SQIVND (reference sequence). In nucleotides, the CDR3 is TGTGCCAGCAGCATCGGGACAGCGCAAGAGACCCAGTACTTC. It yields the protein CASSIGTAQETQYF.

Comment on this clonotype: Just one base apart from a much larger clone, this may be a read error. As the CDR3 is not closed by the conserved phenylalanine or tryptophan, this likely results from a read error. This chain uses TRBV7-6 with TRBJ2-3; 7 bases align to TRBD2. The CDR3 has 18 residues. CDR1 is SGHVS, CDR2 FNYEAQ, per germline. With 5 bases clipped from V and 2 bases from J, the junction kept 16 bases outside the gene matches. The DNA of the CDR3 is TGTGCCAGCAGCCGCCTCGGGAGTCGAGCGGGGTCCACAGATACGCAGTATTTG. Translation: CASSRLGSRAGSTDTQYL.

As regards this clonotype: This may come from a read error, since a much larger clone is one base off. The rearrangement joins TRBV30 to TRBJ2-3; TRBD1 matches at 9 bases. CDR1 is GTSNPN and CDR2 is SVGIG in the germline V gene (reference sequence). With 2 bases clipped from V and 4 bases from J, the junction kept 7 bases outside the gene matches. The CDR3 is made up of 15 amino acids. The CDR3 reads CAWSPTGGHADTQYF. CDR3 DNA: TGTGCCTGGAGTCCCACAGGGGGCCACGCAGATACGCAGTATTTT.

Many counts were recorded for this clonotype. The chain has TRBV27 and TRBJ2-3, with 7 bases that match TRBD2. This CDR3 has 15 residues. After removal of 5 bases from V and 6 bases from J, the junction contained 11 bases not matched to a gene. Looked up from germline, CDR1 is MNHEY and CDR2 is SMNVEV (reference sequence). The CDR3 coding sequence is TGTGCCAGCAGTCCCCCAAGCGGGGTACAGGATACGCAGTATTTT. As protein: CASSPPSGVQDTQYF.

Worth noting for this clonotype: The CDR3 does not close with the conserved phenylalanine or tryptophan, likely indicating a read error. The J gene is TRBJ2-3, the V gene TRBV19; D gene ambiguous. Trimming cost V 3 bases and J 0 bases, with 4 bases left between them. CDR1 and CDR2 (germline): LNHDA, SQIVND (reference sequence). The length of the CDR3 is 13 residues. The CDR3 loop is CASSIGSTDTQYS. For the CDR3, the DNA is TGTGCCAGTAGTATCGGTAGCACAGATACGCAGTATTCT.

About this clonotype: Given a much more abundant clone one base away, this may be a read error. This chain connects TRBV5-1 to TRBJ2-6; D ambiguous. From germline, CDR1 is SGHRS and CDR2 YFSETQ. The CDR3 length is 15 residues. The CDR3 DNA follows: TGCGCCGGCAGCCCCCAGGCTACTGGGGCCAACGTCCTGACTTTC. The encoded protein is CAGSPQATGANVLTF. Based on the CDR3 plus reference TRBV5-1 and TRBJ2-6, the full variable domain is KAGVTQTPRYLIKTRGQQVTLSCSPISGHRSVSWYQQTPGQGLQFLFEYFSETQRNKGNFPGRFSGRQFSNSRSEMNVSTLELGDSALYLCAGSPQATGANVLTFGAGSRLTVL.

The table lists this clonotype with many counts. This sequence joins TRBV7-9 and TRBJ2-7, with D perhaps assigned TRBD1 or TRBD2 (6 bases each). Trimming shortened V by 10 bases and J by 6 bases, and 28 bases separated the two germline ends. This CDR3 comprises 16 residues. Looked up from germline, CDR1 is SEHNR and CDR2 is FQNEAQ (reference sequence). CDR3 sequence (DNA): TGTGCCACCTTTCGGGAAGCTAGCCCTAAGGGGGGCGAGCAGTACTTC. Its protein is CATFREASPKGGEQYF.

This clonotype has a handful of counts. This sequence joins TRBV4-3 and TRBJ1-1; D possibly corresponds to TRBD1 (5 bases). This CDR3 contains 14 residues. Germline-derived CDR1 and CDR2 are LGHNA and YSLEER. V lost 0 bases and J 9 bases, leaving 14 bases between the germline ends. The CDR3 reads CASSQDVGRRKAFF. The CDR3 DNA sequence: TGCGCCAGCAGCCAAGATGTGGGACGGCGAAAAGCTTTCTTT.

This clonotype appeared a few times. This chain links TRBV27 with TRBJ1-4; TRBD1 agrees at 7 bases. CDR3 size: 14 residues. The V and J ends lost 2 bases and 7 bases, in that order; junction bases with no gene match: 4. Germline loops: CDR1 MNHEY, CDR2 SMNVEV (reference sequence). The CDR3 is CASSLQGDGEKLFF. The CDR3, as DNA: TGTGCCAGCAGTTTACAGGGGGACGGTGAAAAACTGTTTTTT. Filled out from reference TRBV27 and TRBJ1-4, the complete variable domain reads EAQVTQNPRYLITVTGKKLTVTCSQNMNHEYMSWYRQDPGLGLRQIYYSMNVEVTDKGDVPEGYKVSRKEKRNFPLILESPSPNQTSLYFCASSLQGDGEKLFFGSGTQLSVL.

This clonotype was recorded a few times. This chain uses TRBV12-3 or TRBV12-4 with TRBJ2-3; D remains unclear. V gave up 4 bases and J gave up 0 bases, with 11 bases separating them. CDR3 size: 15 residues. CDR3 protein: CASSSSVYSTDTQYF. The DNA for the CDR3 is TGTGCCAGCAGTTCCTCCGTTTACAGCACAGATACGCAGTATTTT.

This clonotype occurred many times. This CDR3 is CASSFGAAVSDTQYF. The CDR3 region has the DNA TGTGCCAGCAGTTTTGGGGCCGCAGTCTCAGATACGCAGTATTTT. The rearrangement uses TRBV12-3 or TRBV12-4 and TRBJ2-3; maybe TRBD1 (5 bases). This CDR3 is built from 15 residues. The ends were cut back, 3 bases at V and 4 bases at J, with 14 bases in the middle.

This clonotype was seen only a few times. The V gene is TRBV14, the J gene TRBJ2-3, with 8 bases that match TRBD2. With V trimmed by 2 bases and J by 0 bases, 4 bases remained unmatched. This CDR3 comprises 16 residues. CDR1 is SGHDN, CDR2 FVKESK, per germline. The CDR3 protein is CASSQLAGLSTDTQYF. For the CDR3, the DNA is TGTGCCAGCAGCCAATTAGCGGGGCTTAGCACAGATACGCAGTATTTT.

The table lists this clonotype with a few counts. The genes are TRBV20-1 and TRBJ1-3; perhaps TRBD1 as D (5 bases). This CDR3 has 15 residues. Trimming shortened V by 1 base and J by 4 bases, and 14 bases separated the two germline ends. The V gene's germline CDR1 is DFQATT and CDR2 SNEGSKA (reference sequence). In DNA form, the CDR3 reads TGCAGTGCTAGAGGGCACCAGGGACTAGGAAACACCATATATTTT. Amino acids: CSARGHQGLGNTIYF.

This clonotype occurred many times. The genes are TRBV18 and TRBJ1-4, with D possibly matching TRBD1 (5 bases). The V gene lost 2 bases and the J gene lost 2 bases, with 12 bases spanning the gap. The CDR3 length is 16 residues. The V gene's germline CDR1 is KGHSH and CDR2 LQKENI. CDR3 coding DNA: TGTGCCAGCTCACCATTGCGGGGGACGACTAATGAAAAACTGTTTTTT. This sequence encodes CASSPLRGTTNEKLFF.

This clonotype came up a few times. The genes are TRBV4-3 and TRBJ1-2; weak D call: TRBD1 (5 bases). Germline V gene data show CDR1 as LGHNA and CDR2 as YSLEER. This CDR3 spans 16 amino acids. V gave up 0 bases and J gave up 2 bases, with 13 bases separating them. For the CDR3, the DNA is TGCGCCAGCAGCCAAGATCGGATGGGGCGGAACTATGGCTACACCTTC. This encodes CASSQDRMGRNYGYTF.

This clonotype was seen at least ten times. The chain is built from TRBV5-1 and TRBJ2-1; 8 nucleotides agree with TRBD2. The CDR3 spans 14 residues. J gave up 9 bases and V 0 bases, and 5 bases lay outside the gene matches. Germline V gene lookup returns CDR1 SGHRS and CDR2 YFSETQ. CDR3 loop: CASSLAAGGGEQFF. The DNA of the CDR3 is TGCGCCAGCAGCTTGGCGGCGGGGGGCGGTGAGCAGTTCTTC.

The chain links TRBV20-1 to TRBJ1-1, with D uncertain. The germline gives CDR1 DFQATT, CDR2 SNEGSKA (reference sequence). Trimming removed 0 bases at V and 11 bases at J, with 13 bases between. This CDR3 is built from 12 residues. The CDR3 region is CSARDKPMTAFF. The CDR3 region has the DNA TGCAGTGCTAGAGATAAACCGATGACTGCTTTCTTT.

This chain connects TRBV28 to TRBJ1-5; D uncertain. There are 12 residues in the CDR3. Trimming stripped 7 bases from V and 7 bases from J, with 11 bases between. Germline lookup yields CDR1 MDHEN and CDR2 SYDVKM. This CDR3 is CASTSRRQPQHF. Written as DNA, the CDR3 is TGTGCCAGCACTAGTCGGCGGCAGCCCCAGCATTTT.

The gene calls are TRBV20-1 and TRBJ2-7, with D perhaps TRBD1 (5 bases). Trimming left V 7 bases short and J 0 bases short, with 13 bases between. The CDR3 length is 13 residues. Germline CDR1 DFQATT, CDR2 SNEGSKA (reference sequence). CDR3 protein: CSVLRVSSYEQYF. DNA of the CDR3: TGCAGTGTTCTCAGGGTCAGCTCCTACGAGCAGTACTTC.

A remark on this clonotype: A much larger clonotype is one base distant, so this may be a read error. The chain combines TRBV12-3 or TRBV12-4 with TRBJ2-3; D is uncertain. The CDR3 spans 15 residues. Between the trimmed V and J ends, which lost 3 bases and 2 bases, there was a span of 12 bases. The CDR3 bases are TGTGCCAGCAGTTTTCGCTCCGGAGTCACAGATACGCAGTATTTT. Its protein product is CASSFRSGVTDTQYF.

A few counts support this clonotype. The chain is built from TRBV6-6 and TRBJ1-1; D possibly corresponds to TRBD1 (6 bases). Trimming stripped 8 bases from V and 5 bases from J, with 15 bases between. Germline lookup yields CDR1 MNHNY and CDR2 SVGAGI (reference sequence). This CDR3 has 13 residues. In DNA, the CDR3 is TGTGCCAGCCGGGACACCCAGGGAACTGAAGCTTTCTTT. Its protein is CASRDTQGTEAFF.

There are a few counts of this clonotype. This sequence joins TRBV9 and TRBJ2-6; D unresolved. Germline CDR1 and CDR2: SGDLS and YYNGEE. This CDR3 has 16 residues. V gave up 3 bases and J gave up 2 bases, with 12 bases separating them. In DNA form, the CDR3 reads TGTGCCAGCAGCGCCCCCCCCGTCCCTGGGGCCAACGTCCTGACTTTC. Translating gives CASSAPPVPGANVLTF.

The V gene is TRBV7-2, the J gene TRBJ2-1; D might be TRBD2 (5 bases). The CDR3 runs 16 residues. CDR1 and CDR2 (germline): SGHTA, FQGNSA. Trimming removed 1 base from V and 3 bases from J, with 13 bases in between. CDR3 sequence reads: CASSLEPSIVYNEQFF. The CDR3, as DNA: TGTGCCAGCAGCTTAGAACCTAGCATCGTCTACAATGAGCAGTTCTTC.

Only a few counts were recorded for this clonotype. The gene calls are TRBV20-1 and TRBJ2-3, with 7 bases aligning to TRBD2. After removal of 0 bases from V and 3 bases from J, the junction contained 15 bases not matched to a gene. The CDR3 is 18 amino acids. Germline V gives CDR1 DFQATT, CDR2 SNEGSKA (reference sequence). The CDR3 spells CSARDLVASGIRTDTQYF. The CDR3 DNA reads as TGCAGTGCTAGAGATCTTGTTGCGAGCGGGATAAGGACAGATACGCAGTATTTT.